This TCR beta chain is from a study of low-dose radiotherapy and immunotherapy resistance in tumors. Looking at the study overall: Doses of 0.5 Gy per fraction every 2 weeks, totaling 6.5 Gy, went to Cohort 1. Patients were on oral aspirin 300 mg taken daily for four cycles from cycle 1 day 1. It was every two weeks, one day before radiation and immunotherapy, that intravenous cyclophosphamide 200 mg/m2 was given.

This clonotype came up many times. The time point here: after trial treatment. As for treatment: LDRT plus nivolumab, ipilimumab, low-dose cyclophosphamide and aspirin (RACIN trial). CDR3 length: 13 residues. V lost 4 bases to trimming and J lost 2 bases, with 12 bases between them. Germline CDR1 is SQVTM and CDR2 is ANQGSEA. TRAV- and TRBV-specific primers were used for first-strand cDNA, which covered alpha and beta chains. The TCRs were subjected to amplification over 20 PCR cycles employing a constant-region primer in conjunction with a V-primer adapter. Via MiXCR, TCRdb re-called the reads, giving one row per CDR3 protein. The data show approximately 100,000 distinct CDR3 sequences, more than 20% seen once.

The sequencing here drew on PBMCs, taken after low-dose radiotherapy plus immunotherapy. This sequence originates from a male donor with prostate cancer. This rearrangement joins TRBV29-1 to TRBJ2-7; tentative D call: TRBD1 (6 bases). CDR3 loop: CSVAGHYTYEQYF. The CDR3 DNA reads TGCAGCGTTGCGGGACATTATACCTACGAGCAGTACTTC.